This entry concerns a single TCR beta chain. Its recognized antigen is unknown. No base quality values were provided; no much bigger clone lies one nucleotide off. This entry is derived from a study of Tregs in tolerant kidney transplant recipients (dated by TCRdb to the late 2010s). For context, the study as a whole: Related donors were used in the transplants with nonmyeloablative bone marrow transplantation, and mixed chimerism was transient in the human trials. The study used TCRbeta sequencing to identify donor-specific regulatory T cells before combined kidney and bone marrow transplantation, then tracked those cells after transplant.

Interpreted using the paper, the time point label stands for: blood sample drawn before combined kidney and bone marrow transplant. Unstimulated Tregs (CD4+CD25+CD127-), CD4+ non-Tregs (CD4+CD25-), CD4 and CD8 cells were FACS-sorted from thawed PBMCs. The patients were a handful of recipients of combined kidney and bone marrow transplants from the ITN036ST trial, and samples were available only for these trial subjects. Healthy control blood was processed to PBMCs with a Ficoll density gradient and then cryopreserved, whereas patient PBMCs were collected both before and after transplant. For TCRbeta CDR3 sequencing, genomic DNA was extracted from sorted cells using the QIAGEN DNeasy Blood and Tissue Kit. High-throughput TCRbeta CDR3 sequencing, which included PCR amplification with bias correction and internal controls, was done commercially through immunoSEQ. Concerning the study's data processing: Unique productive TCRbeta sequences were defined by CDR3 nucleotide sequence when primers matched and otherwise by CDR3 amino acid sequence together with Vbeta and Jbeta genes. Sorting error was corrected by removing sequences shared between sorted populations at a frequency ratio of 2:1 or less, and the remaining shared sequences were assigned to the higher population. Sequences were defined as donor-reactive when expanded at least 5-fold in CFSE-low cells versus unstimulated cells and present at a frequency of at least 0.01% in CFSE-low cells. Repertoire divergence was quantified by Jensen-Shannon divergence calculated from the top 100 TCRbeta sequences ranked by frequency. When a sample had multiple sequencing runs, each run was corrected for sorting error separately and the runs were then pooled. What TCRdb holds here is the immuneACCESS table cut down to in-frame rearrangements. Part of the clones is not present; checked against another copy, under half of the missing clones reflect an unresolved V gene, and the others are unexplained. D and trimming were read from the DNA, whereas the V and J calls and clone size are those reported in that table. In all, the sample holds about 110,000 clones, and 90% of those were seen once. 0.3% to 0.4% of the sample is in the top ten clones.

General findings and caveats noted by the study authors: Expanding Tregs with activated donor B cells appeared to identify the most biologically relevant and donor-specific TCRbeta repertoire. For some patients the PCR primers changed over time, which made it impossible to compare the samples from those patients at the nucleotide level. Because the study included only a small number of patients, the results must be confirmed in larger populations and under other immunosuppression protocols. Biological reproducibility was not examined directly, but technical replication error appeared to be minimal. Donor-specific Treg expansion was found to exceed global Treg expansion in tolerant patients, suggesting antigen-driven rather than nonspecific expansion.

Trimming at the junction amounts to 3 bases on V and 11 bases on J, and the germline ends lie 13 bases apart. The CDR1 and CDR2 encoded by the germline V gene are ENHRY and SYGVKD. From its cysteine to its phenylalanine, the CDR3 spans 12 amino acids. Here the CDR3 DNA is all that survives: 36 bases in frame from base 1. This sequence originates from a human donor who received a combined kidney and bone marrow transplant. This sample comprised CD4+ T cells from blood, obtained before the transplant. The sequence links TRBV10-3 to TRBJ1-1; there is no confident call for the D gene. The bases read TGTGCCATCAGTGAAGGTGCGGTCGAGGCTTTCTTT. Its protein is CAISEGAVEAFF.